This T cell receptor (beta chain) was sequenced for a study of T cells in Graves' hyperthyroidism and ophthalmopathy. Background on the study: Blood was drawn when the patient was first diagnosed and still untreated.

CDR3 length equals 12 residues. Deletions cut 3 bases from V and 1 base from J, with 6 bases between. CDR1 is DFQATT and CDR2 is SNEGSKA in the germline V gene (reference sequence). RNA transcripts yielded amplified TCR beta CDR3 regions. When the TCR CDR3 underwent first-round RT-PCR, the HTBI primer set was used. TCRdb ran MiXCR on the multiplex PCR reads and lists one entry per CDR3 protein. The table has about 270,000 distinct CDR3 sequences, roughly 20% seen once. The authors took PBMCs from 10 ml fresh peripheral blood. The table lists this clonotype with many counts. This receptor was taken from a man under 40 with Graves' ophthalmopathy. The sample taken for sequencing was blood. The gene calls are TRBV20-1 and TRBJ2-5, with no clear D. CDR3 loop: CSASRPQETQYF. In nucleotides, the CDR3 is TGCAGTGCTAGTCGTCCCCAAGAGACCCAGTACTTC.